This T cell receptor (beta chain) was identified during a study of a mutant IDH1 vaccine in newly diagnosed glioma. Looking at the study overall: Treated patients showed a male proportion of about 60%, a female proportion of around 40%, and a mean age of approximately 40 years.

Time point meaning: baseline, week 1 (first vaccination visit). Regarding treatment: pre-vaccination baseline after standard-of-care therapy. Sequenced by immunoSEQ multiplex PCR; TCRdb stores in-frame clones only, minus some. The sample consists of about 67,000 clones, 65% to 85% of them appearing once. The sequencing used peripheral blood mononuclear cells (PBMCs), collected from a glioma patient treated with radiotherapy, temozolomide or both. The sequence came from a woman between 18 and 29 years old with glioma. Some clones in this sample may be carry-over from other donors' samples.

The CDR3 DNA sequence: TGTGCCAGCAGCTACCCGTATCGTACAGGGGGCTCTGAAGCTTTCTTT. Translation: CASSYPYRTGGSEAFF. The rearrangement joins TRBV28 to TRBJ1-1; the match to TRBD1 covers 9 bases. Looked up from germline, CDR1 is MDHEN and CDR2 is SYDVKM. J gave up 6 bases and V 6 bases, and 14 bases lay outside the gene matches. The CDR3 length is 16 residues.